Listed below are T cell receptor beta chains from one sample, sequenced in a study of cytomegalovirus exposure and HLA in healthy donors. Repertoires were generated with immunoSEQ multiplex PCR, while TCRdb's copy carries only in-frame clones and drops some. The sample records some 140,000 clones, roughly 80% being singletons. Material for sequencing was PBMCs. Receptors were obtained from a man in his forties or fifties in good health and CMV-seronegative. Both conserved end residues are part of each CDR3. A D gene is named only where the DNA matches it firmly. Rows may omit the clone size; those that give it use once, few, many or a size class.

size	V	D	J	DNA	CDR3
once	TRBV7-2	.	TRBJ2-5	TGTGCCAGCAGCTTAATATCCGTGGAGGAGACCCAGTACTTC	CASSLISVEETQYF
.	TRBV5-1	TRBD2	TRBJ2-1	TGCGCCAGCAGCGTAGAAACTAGCGGGGGCCCCTTAAATGAGCAGTTCTTC	CASSVETSGGPLNEQFF
.	TRBV5-1	.	TRBJ2-7	TGCGCCAGCAGCTCGTCTCCGGGACTGATGTCCTACGAGCAGTACTTC	CASSSSPGLMSYEQYF
.	TRBV11-2	TRBD1	TRBJ2-7	TGTGCCAGCAGACGGACAGGGTCCTACGAGCAGTACTTC	CASRRTGSYEQYF
.	TRBV28	TRBD2	TRBJ2-5	TGTGCCAGCAGACCGGGACTAGCGGGGCAAGAGACCCAGTACTTC	CASRPGLAGQETQYF
.	TRBV6-6	.	TRBJ2-3	TGTGCCAGCAGTGACAGGAGCCTAGATACGCAGTATTTT	CASSDRSLDTQYF
.	TRBV6-1	TRBD2	TRBJ2-7	TGTGCCAGCAGTGTACTAGCGGTTTTCTACGAGCAGTACTTC	CASSVLAVFYEQYF
.	TRBV5-1	TRBD1	TRBJ2-7	TGCGCCAGCAGCTTCCTACAGGGGGCGCCGGGCGAGCAGTACTTC	CASSFLQGAPGEQYF
.	TRBV28	.	TRBJ1-3	TGTGCCAGCAGTGACGGGAGGAAGTCTGGAAACACCATATATTTT	CASSDGRKSGNTIYF
.	TRBV2	.	TRBJ1-6	TGTGCCAGCAGTGAAGAACTTCCGAGCTCCTATAATTCACCCCTCCACTTT	CASSEELPSSYNSPLHF
.	TRBV19	TRBD2	TRBJ2-1	TGTGCCAGTAGTCCGCTAGCGGAAAGCTCCTACAATGAGCAGTTCTTC	CASSPLAESSYNEQFF
.	TRBV27	TRBD2	TRBJ2-7	TGTGCCAGCAGTCTTAGCGGGAGCCACGAGCAGTACTTC	CASSLSGSHEQYF
once	TRBV5-5	.	TRBJ1-1	TGTGCCAGCAGCGCACGAGGGGAGGGTGGGGGCACTGAAGCTTTCTTT	CASSARGEGGGTEAFF
.	TRBV5-6	.	TRBJ2-7	TGTGCCAGCAGCCTGAGGGTAGGTCTCGAGCAGTACTTC	CASSLRVGLEQYF
few	TRBV28	.	TRBJ1-1	TGTGCCAGCACCCAGACAAAAAGTGAAGCTTTCTTT	CASTQTKSEAFF
.	TRBV6-5	TRBD1	TRBJ1-4	TGTGCCAGCAGTTACGACGGGACAGGGGATGAAAAACTGTTTTTT	CASSYDGTGDEKLFF
.	TRBV9	TRBD1	TRBJ1-6	TGTGCCAGCAGCGTTTATCCGGGACAGGCCTTTGGGGCCTATAATTCACCCCTCCACTTT	CASSVYPGQAFGAYNSPLHF
few	TRBV19	.	TRBJ1-5	TGTGCCAGTAGTATACGGGGGGCGAACGCTCAGCCCCAGCATTTT	CASSIRGANAQPQHF
.	TRBV7-3	TRBD1	TRBJ2-3	TGTGCCAGCAGCTTCGCCGGGACAGGGGCGGGAGATACGCAGTATTTT	CASSFAGTGAGDTQYF
.	TRBV5-1	.	TRBJ2-3	TGCGCCAGCAGCTTGGTTCTCGTAAGCACAGATACGCAGTATTTT	CASSLVLVSTDTQYF
few	TRBV9	.	TRBJ2-3	TGTGCCAGCAGCGTAGAGGAGGGAACTAGCACAGATACGCAGTATTTT	CASSVEEGTSTDTQYF
few	TRBV4-2	.	TRBJ2-1	TGTGCCAGCAGCCAAGATGCGGCGCTCAGCTCCTACAATGAGCAGTTCTTC	CASSQDAALSSYNEQFF
.	TRBV6-5	.	TRBJ1-5	TGTGCCAGCAGTTACTCCGGGGGGGCCGGACAGCCCCAGCATTTT	CASSYSGGAGQPQHF
.	TRBV15	TRBD1	TRBJ1-5	TGTGCCACCAGCTCATCCGGGACAGGGGGAAGTCAGCCCCAGCATTTT	CATSSSGTGGSQPQHF
.	TRBV27	TRBD1	TRBJ2-7	TGTGCCAGCAGCTATAGACAGGGAGCCTACGAGCAGTACTTC	CASSYRQGAYEQYF
.	TRBV28	TRBD1	TRBJ1-1	TGTGCCAGCCAAAACAGGGGGGTGAACACTGAAGCTTTCTTT	CASQNRGVNTEAFF
.	TRBV4-3	.	TRBJ1-3	TGCGCCAGCAGCCAAGCAAGGAGAGGGAGTGGAAACACCATATATTTT	CASSQARRGSGNTIYF
.	TRBV5-1	TRBD1	TRBJ1-1	TGCGCCAGCAGCCTAAACCCCGGGACAGGGGACACTGAAGCTTTCTTT	CASSLNPGTGDTEAFF
.	TRBV5-4	.	TRBJ1-1	TGTGCCAGCAGCCACAGGACAGCCTTGAACACTGAAGCTTTCTTT	CASSHRTALNTEAFF
few	TRBV9	.	TRBJ2-7	TGTGCCAGCAGCGCCCGGGACTCACTGTACGAGCAGTACTTC	CASSARDSLYEQYF
.	TRBV7-2	.	TRBJ1-1	TGTGCCAGCACCCCTCGCAGGAACACTGAAGCTTTCTTT	CASTPRRNTEAFF
few	TRBV7-3	.	TRBJ1-2	TGTGCCAGCAGCCTAACCCCACAGGGTGGCTACACCTTC	CASSLTPQGGYTF
few	TRBV15	.	TRBJ1-1	TGTGCCACCAGCAGAGATCTTAAGAACACTGAAGCTTTCTTT	CATSRDLKNTEAFF
.	TRBV18	.	TRBJ1-1	TGTGCCAGCTCACCTACAGGGATGAACACTGAAGCTTTCTTT	CASSPTGMNTEAFF
.	TRBV27	.	TRBJ2-7	TGTGCCAGCAGTCTAACGGGAGCCTACGAGCAGTACTTC	CASSLTGAYEQYF
.	TRBV4-3	.	TRBJ1-5	TGCGCCAGCAGCCAAGATCTAAGTGGGGGCTGGAAGCCCCAGCATTTT	CASSQDLSGGWKPQHF
.	TRBV19	TRBD2	TRBJ2-7	TGTGCCAGTAGTATAGCCAGCGGGGGACCCTACGAGCAGTACTTC	CASSIASGGPYEQYF
few	TRBV7-3	.	TRBJ1-1	TGTGCCAGCAGCTTCTCAGGGAAAACTGAAGCTTTCTTT	CASSFSGKTEAFF
.	TRBV6-6	.	TRBJ1-4	TGTGCCAGCAGTTATCGGCCTACGGGGGATAATGAAAAACTGTTTTTT	CASSYRPTGDNEKLFF
once	TRBV6-6	.	TRBJ1-2	TGTGCCAGCAGAACGACAGCGCTATATGGCTACACCTTC	CASRTTALYGYTF